The entry below describes one T cell receptor (beta chain). This sample stems from a study of blood T cell repertoires in COVID-19. Background on the study: T cells, B-cell-depleted T cells, or PBMCs supplied cDNA or gDNA.

Per the authors' pipeline: Scientists estimated how many nucleated cells there were by amplifying reference gene primers. Only in-frame clones appear in the TCRdb table, and some are missing; sequencing was by immunoSEQ multiplex PCR. V, J and clone size reflect that table, while D and trimming were determined from the DNA. This repertoire shows 160,000 or so clones, roughly 86% found once; its top ten account for 1.6%. This CDR3 is built from 15 residues. Trimming shortened V by 5 bases and J by 0 bases, and 17 bases separated the two germline ends. Germline-derived CDR1 and CDR2 are GTSNPN and SVGIG (reference sequence).

This chain connects TRBV30 to TRBJ2-7; D is ambiguous. This TCR was recovered from a woman between 45 and 65 years old with acute or convalescent COVID-19. The sequenced material came from peripheral blood. The CDR3 loop is CAWEPPSESSYEQYF. The DNA for the CDR3 is TGTGCCTGGGAACCACCGAGTGAGAGCTCCTACGAGCAGTACTTC.